This T cell receptor (beta chain) was sequenced during a study of OX40 agonist ivuxolimab in advanced cancers. Study observations and caveats: Normalized T-cell clonal expansion was also low in some nonresponders.

The CDR3 contains 16 residues. Per the germline V gene, CDR1 is LGHNA and CDR2 is YNFKEQ. Trimming cost V 0 bases and J 3 bases, with 14 bases left between them. This clone was observed a handful of times. Antigen specificity is unknown. TCRdb keeps only in-frame clones here, not all; method: immunoSEQ multiplex PCR. The sample consists of fewer than 85,000 clones, around 90% of them appearing once. The TCR comes from an adult with an advanced solid tumor such as melanoma, head and neck, liver or kidney cancer. The chain couples TRBV4-2 to TRBJ1-2; D is unresolved. Material: CD4+ or CD8+ T cells sorted from blood, obtained in a trial of the OX40 agonist ivuxolimab. CDR3 amino acids: CASSQEGSHKDYGYTF. The CDR3 DNA reads as TGTGCCAGCAGCCAAGAGGGTAGTCACAAGGACTATGGCTACACCTTC.